This is a list of T cell receptor beta chains from one sample in a study of OX40 agonist ivuxolimab in advanced cancers. TCRdb's copy holds only in-frame clones and misses some; the assay was immunoSEQ multiplex PCR. The data hold tens of thousands of clones, with approximately 94% observed a single time. The material sequenced was CD4+ or CD8+ T cells sorted from blood, taken in a trial of the OX40 agonist ivuxolimab. These receptors were collected from an adult with an advanced solid tumor such as melanoma, head and neck, liver or kidney cancer. CDR3s include the opening cysteine and the closing phenylalanine or tryptophan. Each record gives: V gene, J gene, D gene, clone size, CDR3 DNA, CDR3 protein. A D gene is named only where the DNA matches it firmly. Expanded clones are given a class, and other clones once, few, many or no size at all.

TRBV6-1	TRBJ2-5	-	-	TGTGCCAGCAGAGATGCGTTAGGTGCCCAGTACTTC	CASRDALGAQYF
TRBV28	TRBJ2-5	-	-	TGTGCCAGCAGCTACGTTGGTCAAGAGACCCAGTACTTC	CASSYVGQETQYF
TRBV19	TRBJ2-7	TRBD1	-	TGTGCCAGTAGTGCCGGGACAGGGGCCCCCTACGAGCAGTACTTC	CASSAGTGAPYEQYF
TRBV9	TRBJ2-1	TRBD1	-	TGTGCCAGCAGCGTAGGAGAACAGGGGGTATCCACAATGCTCGACAATGAGCAGTTCTTC	CASSVGEQGVSTMLDNEQFF
TRBV9	TRBJ2-1	-	-	TGTGCCAGCAGCGCCAGTGGGGGGAGCAATGAGCAGTTCTTC	CASSASGGSNEQFF
TRBV5-8	TRBJ2-1	TRBD1	-	TGTGCCAGCAGCCCGAGAGGGGGCGCCGCGTTCTTC	CASSPRGGAAFF
TRBV28	TRBJ2-7	TRBD2	-	TGTGCCAGCAGTCCTCCCTCGGGACTAGTGGCGAACGAGCAGTACTTC	CASSPPSGLVANEQYF
TRBV27	TRBJ2-2	-	few	TGTGCCAGCAGCCCAACTACCGGGGAGCTGTTTTTT	CASSPTTGELFF
TRBV5-4	TRBJ2-7	-	-	TGTGCCAGCAGCGGAGAGGGCTCTTACGAGCAGTACTTC	CASSGEGSYEQYF
TRBV7-9	TRBJ2-7	-	-	TGTGCCAGCAGCTCACGGGGATTCGAGCAGTACTTC	CASSSRGFEQYF
TRBV2	TRBJ1-1	-	-	TGTGCCAGCAGTGAAGCGCGAGACAACATGAACACTGAAGCTTTCTTT	CASSEARDNMNTEAFF
TRBV28	TRBJ1-5	-	-	TGTGCCAGCAGTTTCCCTAGCCAGCCCCAGCATTTT	CASSFPSQPQHF
TRBV12-1	TRBJ2-3	-	-	TGTGCCAGCAGCTTTGATTGGGGATTAGGTCCAACCGCTCGCACAGATACGCAGTATTTT	CASSFDWGLGPTARTDTQYF
TRBV7-9	TRBJ1-1	-	few	TGTGCCAGCAGCCCTATAGCCAGGGGTGAAGCTTTCTTT	CASSPIARGEAFF
TRBV25-1	TRBJ2-7	TRBD2	-	TGTGCCAGCGGGGGGGGTCCCTACGAGCAGTACTTC	CASGGGPYEQYF
TRBV27	TRBJ2-7	TRBD2	-	TGTGCCAGCAGTCCCCTAGCGGGAGGGCCACTTGGCGAGCAGTACTTC	CASSPLAGGPLGEQYF
TRBV19	TRBJ2-1	TRBD2	-	TGTGCCAGTAGTCCGGCTAGCGGGAGGAGGGGGAGCTCCTACAATGAGCAGTTCTTC	CASSPASGRRGSSYNEQFF
TRBV19	TRBJ1-1	-	-	TGTGCCAGTAGTATCGTTCGGGGGGCGAACACTGAAGCTTTCTTT	CASSIVRGANTEAFF
TRBV7-8	TRBJ1-5	-	-	TGTGCCAGCAGCTTAGCGCGAGGATCGGGCAATCAGCCCCAGCATTTT	CASSLARGSGNQPQHF
TRBV27	TRBJ2-7	-	-	TGTGCCAGCAGCCCAACCCCCCGGGACTCCTCCTACGAGCAGTACTTC	CASSPTPRDSSYEQYF
TRBV7-2	TRBJ1-1	-	-	TGTGCCAGCAGCTTAGTAGACAACGAAGCTTTCTTT	CASSLVDNEAFF
TRBV2	TRBJ2-5	TRBD1	-	TGTGCCAGCAGTGTCATGCGGACAGGGGGGGACCAAGAGACCCAGTACTTC	CASSVMRTGGDQETQYF
TRBV7-9	TRBJ2-2	-	-	TGTGCCAGCAGCCCTTGGGGGCCCAACACCGGGGAGCTGTTTTTT	CASSPWGPNTGELFF
TRBV7-9	TRBJ1-5	-	-	TGTGCCAGCAGCAGGGAGGGGAATCAGCCCCAGCATTTT	CASSREGNQPQHF
TRBV11-2	TRBJ2-4	-	once	TGTGCCAGCAGCTACGCCTACTACCTTGTAGCCAAAAACATTCAGTACTTC	CASSYAYYLVAKNIQYF
TRBV10-1	TRBJ2-3	-	-	TGCGCCAGCAGTGAGTCCGGGAGCACAGATACGCAGTATTTT	CASSESGSTDTQYF
TRBV30	TRBJ1-5	-	-	TGTGCCTGGAGTGTACATCCCAATCAGCCCCAGCATTTT	CAWSVHPNQPQHF
TRBV27	TRBJ2-1	TRBD2	-	TGTGCCAGCAGTTCGGGACTAGCGGCTGATGAGCAGTTCTTC	CASSSGLAADEQFF
TRBV21-1	TRBJ1-5	-	few	TGTGCCAGCAGCAAGAACAAACTAGGGAGGAATCAGCCCCAGCATTTT	CASSKNKLGRNQPQHF
TRBV25-1	TRBJ2-2	-	-	TGTGCCAGCCATCAGGGGGGCACCGGGGAGCTGTTTTTT	CASHQGGTGELFF
TRBV6-5	TRBJ2-2	TRBD1	-	TGTGCCAGCAGTTACACGGACAGGGTTAACACCGGGGAGCTGTTTTTT	CASSYTDRVNTGELFF
TRBV27	TRBJ1-5	-	-	TGTGCCAGCAGTTCGGCAGTGGCTCAGCCCCAGCATTTT	CASSSAVAQPQHF
TRBV9	TRBJ1-1	-	-	TGTGCCAGCAGCGTCTCCGGCTTGAACACTGAAGCTTTCTTT	CASSVSGLNTEAFF
TRBV28	TRBJ2-1	-	-	TGTGCCAGCAGTTTACGCCAGATCCGTAAGGGAACTACCTACAATGAGCAGTTCTTC	CASSLRQIRKGTTYNEQFF
TRBV14	TRBJ2-1	-	-	TGTGCCAGCAGCCTAAAGGGCGTCAATGAGCAGTTCTTC	CASSLKGVNEQFF
TRBV6-5	TRBJ2-7	-	-	TGTGCCAGCAGGCGGGGCGGGGTGAGCTACGAGCAGTACTTC	CASRRGGVSYEQYF
TRBV5-8	TRBJ2-7	-	few	TGTGCCAGCAGCCCACTCGGTTACGAGCAGTACTTC	CASSPLGYEQYF
TRBV5-4	TRBJ2-7	TRBD1	once	TGTGCCAGCAGCTTGGGGGACAGTCTTTACGAGCAGTACTTC	CASSLGDSLYEQYF
TRBV4-1	TRBJ1-4	-	once	TGCGCCAGCAGCCAAGGGACCTCGAGGGATGAAAAACTGTTTTTT	CASSQGTSRDEKLFF
TRBV7-2	TRBJ1-1	-	-	TGTGCCAGCAGCCCAGCCCGGAGTGAAGCTTTCTTT	CASSPARSEAFF
TRBV28	TRBJ2-1	TRBD2	-	TGTGCCAGCACTCACTGGGCTAGCGGGAGGGCAAGCTCCTACAATGAGCAGTTCTTC	CASTHWASGRASSYNEQFF
TRBV9	TRBJ2-1	-	-	TGTGCCAGCAGCGGGGGAAACTCCTACAATGAGCAGTTCTTC	CASSGGNSYNEQFF
TRBV11-2	TRBJ2-7	-	-	TGTGCCAGCAGCCTACAAGCCGAGCAGTACTTC	CASSLQAEQYF
TRBV2	TRBJ1-5	-	-	TGTGCCAGCAGTGAATGGGGCAGGGACCAGCCCCAGCATTTT	CASSEWGRDQPQHF
TRBV19	TRBJ2-1	-	-	TGTGCCAGTAGGGCCGGGACAACCAATGAGCAGTTCTTC	CASRAGTTNEQFF